The present TCR beta chain was sequenced within a study of T cell changes during pregnancy in multiple sclerosis. Libraries were prepared by immunoSEQ multiplex PCR; TCRdb keeps only in-frame clonotypes and omits some of them. Here the sample spans fewer than 85,000 clones, about 95% being singletons. Between the trimmed V and J ends, which lost 3 bases and 2 bases, there was a span of 8 bases. Germline-derived CDR1 and CDR2 are SGHVS and FQNEAQ. The CDR3 loop spans 14 amino acids. This clonotype was sampled from a female donor with multiple sclerosis, enrolled in a pregnancy study. The chain links TRBV7-8 to TRBJ2-1; no definite D call. The material sequenced was peripheral blood, taken in the third trimester of pregnancy. The chain's CDR3 is CASSFPGPYNEQFF. CDR3 in DNA: TGTGCCAGCAGCTTTCCAGGCCCCTACAATGAGCAGTTCTTC.